A selection of T cell receptor beta chains follows, all from one sample in a study of T cells in Graves' hyperthyroidism and ophthalmopathy. TCRdb independently ran MiXCR on the multiplex PCR reads; one entry per CDR3 protein. The table has approximately 250,000 distinct CDR3 sequences, almost 25% seen once. Sequencing was done on a sample of blood. The receptors come from a woman in her thirties or forties with Graves' ophthalmopathy. Both conserved end residues are part of each CDR3. The D gene is left open where the match is weak. Some rows mark clone size as missing; the rest say once, few, many or name a class of expanded clone.

-	TRBV6-1	TRBJ2-7	-	CASRVPGDEQYF
-	TRBV28	TRBJ2-7	TRBD2	CASSPRLAGTYEQYF
many	TRBV25-1	TRBJ1-2	-	CASSDLGRGEGGYTF
many	TRBV5-5	TRBJ2-7	-	CASSLSWDGSYEQYF
-	TRBV12-3/TRBV12-4	TRBJ1-1	-	CASSLVPPNTEAFF
many	TRBV10-1	TRBJ2-2	-	CASSESITGELFF
many	TRBV6-1	TRBJ1-6	-	CASSEVSGWSYNSPLHF
-	TRBV6-1	TRBJ2-7	TRBD1	CASSAAGTGLVYEQYF
many	TRBV6-5	TRBJ2-5	TRBD2	CASSYSWTSGARETQYF
many	TRBV29-1	TRBJ2-5	TRBD1	CSAVGGQGEETQYF
many	TRBV5-1	TRBJ2-2	-	CASSQANTGELFF
many	TRBV20-1	TRBJ2-7	-	CGARLAYEQYF
-	TRBV20-1	TRBJ1-1	-	CSASDGHLSNTEAFF
many	TRBV5-1	TRBJ1-1	-	CASSLAGYTEAFF
few	TRBV2	TRBJ1-6	-	CASSERGKSSYNSPLHF
many	TRBV5-4	TRBJ1-2	-	CASSLVMGRAAEGYTF
many	TRBV28	TRBJ1-1	-	CASSSSGRWTEAFF
-	TRBV30	-	-	CAWSWGETGELFF
many	TRBV5-1	TRBJ2-5	-	CASSLAVGQETQYF
many	TRBV5-6	TRBJ2-7	-	CASTPGSSYEQYF
many	TRBV7-2	TRBJ2-2	TRBD2	CASSLSGRRTGELFF
many	TRBV20-1	TRBJ1-6	-	CSALSSYNSPLHF
many	TRBV10-3	TRBJ2-5	-	CAISGQTQQETQYF
-	TRBV12-3/TRBV12-4	TRBJ1-5	TRBD1	CASRTGVDSSQPQHF
many	TRBV6-5	TRBJ2-2	TRBD2	CASSYSARGTGELFF
-	TRBV6-5	TRBJ2-5	-	CASSLGVPETETQYF
-	TRBV25-1	TRBJ1-1	-	CASSEFGRTEAFF
many	TRBV10-3	TRBJ2-7	TRBD2	CAIGGTSGKYEQYF
many	TRBV20-1	TRBJ1-1	-	CSARRQPKAFF
many	TRBV11-2	TRBJ1-1	TRBD1	CASSTRQGIPTEAFF
-	TRBV6-2/TRBV6-3	TRBJ1-2	-	CASSYRSRLNYGYTF
many	TRBV11-2	TRBJ2-5	TRBD2	CASSSQGLAGYQETQYF
many	TRBV18	TRBJ2-7	-	CASSPRQSDSAYEQYF
many	TRBV2	TRBJ1-3	TRBD1	CASTQGQGYTIYF
few	TRBV9	TRBJ2-2	TRBD1	CASSYGTGRAGELFF
many	TRBV14	TRBJ1-1	-	CDSLNTEAFF
-	TRBV11-3	TRBJ2-7	TRBD2	CASSQREYEQYF
many	TRBV4-1	TRBJ2-7	TRBD2	CASSQESGASGRANEQYF